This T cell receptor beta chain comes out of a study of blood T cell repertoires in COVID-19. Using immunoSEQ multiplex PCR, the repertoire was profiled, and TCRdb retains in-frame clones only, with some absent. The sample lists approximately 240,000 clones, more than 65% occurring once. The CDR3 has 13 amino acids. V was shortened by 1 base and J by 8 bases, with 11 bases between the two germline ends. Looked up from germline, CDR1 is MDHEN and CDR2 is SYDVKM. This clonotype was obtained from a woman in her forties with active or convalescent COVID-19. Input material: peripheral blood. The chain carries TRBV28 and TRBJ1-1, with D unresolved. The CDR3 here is CASSLYGRAEAFF. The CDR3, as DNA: TGTGCCAGCAGTTTATACGGGAGGGCGGAAGCTTTCTTT.